Each of the 30 T cell receptor beta chains below was sequenced from the same sample in a study of blood T cells in healthy people across ages. A second roughly 6 to 12 cycle PCR used barcoded and J-beta primers. TCRdb re-called the 5' RACE reads through MiXCR, storing one row per CDR3 protein. The table has roughly 790,000 distinct CDR3 sequences, 35% to 45% seen once. Source material: blood. These receptors were collected from a woman aged 60-70 years in good health.

The V and J genes are TRBV30 and TRBJ2-5; D unresolved. V lost 0 bases and J lost 11, with 13 bases in between. This CDR3 has 12 residues. Germline V CDR1 and CDR2: GTSNPN, SVGIG (reference sequence). CDR3 in amino acids: CAWSVRYNEQYF. CDR3 in DNA: TGTGCCTGGAGTGTTAGATACAATGAGCAGTACTTC.

V is TRBV12-3 or TRBV12-4 and J is TRBJ2-5, with 9 bases lining up with TRBD2. V dropped 6 bases and J dropped 4; count of bases not matched to a gene: 6. The CDR3 extends over 14 amino acids. The CDR3 DNA sequence: TGTGCCAGCAGCCTTAGCGGGAGAGCAGAGACCCAGTACTTC. Amino acid sequence: CASSLSGRAETQYF.

This clonotype was found many times. The chain carries TRBV20-1 and TRBJ2-7, with 10 bases fitting TRBD2. The V gene's germline CDR1 is DFQATT and CDR2 SNEGSKA (reference sequence). There are 13 residues in the CDR3. V was clipped by 2 bases and J by 3 bases; unmatched bases: 1. In DNA, the CDR3 is TGCAGTGCTAGACTAGCGGGAGTCTACGAGCAGTACTTC. Its translation is CSARLAGVYEQYF.

The chain employs TRBV5-1 and TRBJ1-3, with 11 bases aligning to TRBD1. The V gene's germline CDR1 is SGHRS and CDR2 YFSETQ. With V trimmed by 0 bases and J by 1 base, 9 bases remained unmatched. The CDR3 sequence is 19 residues long. CDR3 sequence reads: CASSLDGTGGPSSGNTIYF. The CDR3 DNA follows: TGCGCCAGCAGCTTGGATGGGACAGGGGGTCCTTCGTCTGGAAACACCATATATTTT. The full variable domain, completed using reference TRBV5-1 and TRBJ1-3, is KAGVTQTPRYLIKTRGQQVTLSCSPISGHRSVSWYQQTPGQGLQFLFEYFSETQRNKGNFPGRFSGRQFSNSRSEMNVSTLELGDSALYLCASSLDGTGGPSSGNTIYFGEGSWLTVV.

This clonotype was observed a handful of times. The chain has TRBV29-1 and TRBJ1-2, with D possibly TRBD1 on 6 matching bases. The germline V and J ends were trimmed by 0 bases and 7 bases, with 9 bases remaining between them. CDR1 and CDR2 (germline): SQVTM, ANQGSEA. This CDR3 contains 12 residues. The CDR3 protein is CSVEDPGAGYTF. The DNA for the CDR3 is TGCAGCGTTGAAGATCCGGGGGCTGGCTACACCTTC.

The rearrangement joins TRBV29-1 to TRBJ1-2, with D perhaps matching TRBD1 (5 bases). CDR1 and CDR2 from the germline V gene are SQVTM and ANQGSEA. The CDR3 has 14 amino acids. V lost 4 bases to trimming and J lost 3 bases, with 15 bases between them. CDR3: CSVVWQGLDYGYTF. The CDR3 bases are TGCAGCGTTGTTTGGCAGGGCCTAGACTATGGCTACACCTTC. The full variable domain, with the rest looked up from reference TRBV29-1 and TRBJ1-2, is SAVISQKPSRDICQRGTSLTIQCQVDSQVTMMFWYRQQPGQSLTLIATANQGSEATYESGFVIDKFPISRPNLTFSTLTVSNMSPEDSSIYLCSVVWQGLDYGYTFGSGTRLTVV.

J is TRBJ2-1 and V is TRBV14, with 10 bases fitting TRBD1. The end of the DNA aligns better with TRBJ2-7, so the J call may be wrong. The V gene's germline CDR1 is SGHDN and CDR2 FVKESK. There are 22 residues in the CDR3. The CDR3 nucleotides are TGTGCCAGCAGCCAAGACGGATCCGGGACAGGGGCCCAGTCTAGCTCCTACAATGAGCAGTACTTC. Amino acids: CASSQDGSGTGAQSSSYNEQYF.

This clonotype has ten or more counts. This chain uses TRBV20-1 with TRBJ2-7, with 11 bases aligning to TRBD2. V was pared by 3 bases and J by 7 bases, with 11 bases of the junction left unmatched. Looked up from germline, CDR1 is DFQATT and CDR2 is SNEGSKA (reference sequence). This CDR3 has 15 amino acids. The CDR3 coding sequence is TGCAGTGCTAGTGAACTAGCGGGGGACCCTAGGGAGCAGTACTTC. This translates into CSASELAGDPREQYF.

The rearrangement joins TRBV27 to TRBJ1-6, with D perhaps matching TRBD1 (5 bases). With 5 bases removed from V and 8 bases from J, the gap between germline ends came to 13 bases. CDR1 is MNHEY and CDR2 is SMNVEV in the germline V gene (reference sequence). The CDR3 runs 14 residues. The CDR3 coding sequence is TGTGCCAGCAGTCCACAGGTCTGGGATTCACCCCTCCACTTT. It codes for CASSPQVWDSPLHF.

The rearrangement links TRBV7-2 to TRBJ1-2; 9 bases agree with TRBD1. The ends lost 4 bases at V and 8 bases at J; junction bases unmatched: 8. CDR1 and CDR2 from the germline V gene are SGHTA and FQGNSA. The CDR3 loop spans 14 amino acids. In nucleotides, the CDR3 is TGTGCCAGCAGCTCAACGGACAGGGGTGGCGGCTACACCTTC. This sequence encodes CASSSTDRGGGYTF.

This clonotype was observed a few times. The chain combines TRBV2 with TRBJ1-1, with D uncertain. Trimming left V 4 bases short and J 3 bases short, with 12 bases between. This CDR3 has 14 amino acids. Germline V gene lookup returns CDR1 SNHLY and CDR2 FYNNEI. DNA of the CDR3: TGTGCCAGCAGTGTGAGGAGGACGGACACTGAAGCTTTCTTT. It codes for CASSVRRTDTEAFF. Full variable domain (outside the CDR3, taken from reference TRBV2 and TRBJ1-1): EPEVTQTPSHQVTQMGQEVILRCVPISNHLYFYWYRQILGQKVEFLVSFYNNEISEKSEIFDDQFSVERPDGSNFTLKIRSTKLEDSAMYFCASSVRRTDTEAFFGQGTRLTVV.

Of note for this clonotype: The junction departs from germline at one end; a sequencing error may be responsible. This chain links TRBV3-1 with TRBJ1-2; unclear D gene. CDR3 length: 14 amino acids. Germline CDR1 LGHDT, CDR2 YNNKEL (reference sequence). CDR3 residues: CASSSVRRGYGCTF. CDR3 coding DNA: TGTGCCAGCAGCTCCGTCCGGAGAGGCTATGGCTGCACCTTC.

V and J are TRBV15 and TRBJ2-5; the D gene is possibly TRBD2 (5 bases). The CDR3 loop spans 14 amino acids. V was shortened by 0 bases and J by 6 bases, with 11 bases between the two germline ends. Germline CDR1 is LNHNV and CDR2 is YYDKDF (reference sequence). CDR3 residues: CATSRDSSAQTQYF. The CDR3 DNA follows: TGTGCCACCAGCAGAGATAGTAGCGCACAGACCCAGTACTTC. Filled out from reference TRBV15 and TRBJ2-5, the complete variable domain reads DAMVIQNPRYQVTQFGKPVTLSCSQTLNHNVMYWYQQKSSQAPKLLFHYYDKDFNNEADTPDNFQSRRPNTSFCFLDIRSPGLGDTAMYLCATSRDSSAQTQYFGPGTRLLVL.

V usage is TRBV7-9 and J usage is TRBJ2-7, with 7 nucleotides matching TRBD1. Germline V gives CDR1 SEHNR, CDR2 FQNEAQ (reference sequence). V lost 4 bases to trimming and J lost 5 bases; unmatched junction nucleotides: 11. The CDR3 extends over 15 amino acids. CDR3 residues: CASSSHRGAVDEQYF. Here the CDR3 DNA reads TGTGCCAGCAGCTCGCACAGGGGCGCCGTCGACGAGCAGTACTTC.

This clonotype has a handful of counts. The chain is built from TRBV7-2 and TRBJ2-3, with TRBD2 matching over 7 bases. J lost 5 bases, V lost 5 bases, and 7 bases had no gene match. The germline gives CDR1 SGHTA, CDR2 FQGNSA. The CDR3 has 14 residues. The CDR3 sequence: CASSARRGVDTQYF. The CDR3 bases are TGTGCCAGCAGCGCCCGACGGGGGGTAGATACGCAGTATTTT. Full variable domain (missing parts from reference TRBV7-2 and TRBJ2-3): GAGVSQSPSNKVTEKGKDVELRCDPISGHTALYWYRQSLGQGLEFLIYFQGNSAPDKSGLPSDRFSAERTGGSVSTLTIQRTQQEDSAVYLCASSARRGVDTQYFGPGTRLTVL.

The J gene is TRBJ1-2, the V gene TRBV5-1, with D unclear. V lost 0 bases and J lost 6, with 12 bases in between. Germline values: CDR1 SGHRS, CDR2 YFSETQ. The length of the CDR3 is 14 residues. This chain's CDR3 is CASSLGRELDGYTF. The CDR3 region has the DNA TGCGCCAGCAGCTTGGGGCGCGAACTGGATGGCTACACCTTC.

Many counts were recorded for this clonotype. The V gene is TRBV24-1, the J gene TRBJ2-5, with TRBD1 identical over 11 bases. CDR1 is KGHDR and CDR2 is SFDVKD in the germline V gene. V trimming: 3 bases; J trimming: 9 bases; junction bases outside the gene matches: 2. There are 13 residues in the CDR3. For the CDR3, the DNA is TGTGCCACCAGTGATGGGACAGGGGGACCCCAGTACTTC. It encodes CATSDGTGGPQYF.

This chain uses TRBV5-1 with TRBJ2-3; D uncertain. Germline loops: CDR1 SGHRS, CDR2 YFSETQ. This CDR3 comprises 14 residues. V lost 0 bases to trimming and J lost 4 bases, with 9 bases between them. CDR3 amino acids: CASSLAKEADTQYF. CDR3 sequence (DNA): TGCGCCAGCAGCTTGGCCAAGGAAGCAGATACGCAGTATTTT.

This rearrangement joins TRBV6-5 to TRBJ2-5; the D gene is possibly TRBD2 (5 bases). V shed 2 bases and J shed 5 bases, with 15 bases lying between them. Germline V gene lookup returns CDR1 MNHEY and CDR2 SVGAGI. There are 15 residues in the CDR3. The chain's CDR3 is CASSYLGSAHETQYF. The CDR3 region has the DNA TGTGCCAGCAGTTACCTGGGGAGCGCCCACGAGACCCAGTACTTC.

This chain connects TRBV28 to TRBJ1-2; D not certain. The V and J ends lost 2 bases and 3 bases respectively, with 10 bases between them. There are 14 residues in the CDR3. Per the germline V gene, CDR1 is MDHEN and CDR2 is SYDVKM. The CDR3 is CASSLPLGDYGYTF. Written as DNA, the CDR3 is TGTGCCAGCAGTTTACCACTCGGGGACTATGGCTACACCTTC.

Comments on this clonotype: A much larger clonotype is one base distant, so this may be a read error. V usage is TRBV27 and J usage is TRBJ2-1; 9 bases are a match to TRBD1. The CDR3 loop spans 14 amino acids. CDR1 is MNHEY, CDR2 SMNVEV, per germline (reference sequence). With V trimmed by 3 bases and J by 5 bases, 2 bases remained unmatched. The CDR3 DNA reads as TGTGCCAGCAGTTTTGGGACAGGGAACAATGAGCAGTTCTTC. Residues: CASSFGTGNNEQFF.

This CDR3 is CASSLGQGQIYEQYF. The CDR3 DNA reads TGTGCCAGCAGCTTAGGACAGGGGCAGATCTACGAGCAGTACTTC. The chain couples TRBV7-9 to TRBJ2-7; the match to TRBD1 covers 8 bases. Germline V gene lookup returns CDR1 SEHNR and CDR2 FQNEAQ (reference sequence). The CDR3 covers 15 residues. V shed 1 base and J 3 bases; nucleotides not matched to a gene: 5.

In its sample, this clonotype was seen a few times. This chain uses TRBV7-3 with TRBJ2-1; possibly TRBD2 for D (7 bases). Germline CDR1 is SGHTA and CDR2 is FQGTGA. CDR3 length: 16 amino acids. Deletions cut 3 bases from V and 1 base from J, with 13 bases between. Here the CDR3 DNA reads TGTGCCAGCAGCTTTGGAGGGGGGGGATCCTACAATGAGCAGTTCTTC. Its protein product is CASSFGGGGSYNEQFF.

For the CDR3, the DNA is TGTGCCAGCAGCCAAGGGGTAGACAATCAGCCCCAGCATTTT. Its protein is CASSQGVDNQPQHF. This sequence joins TRBV4-2 and TRBJ1-5; D not resolved. V was shortened by 1 base and J by 3 bases, with 7 bases between the two germline ends. This CDR3 region has 14 residues. The V gene's germline CDR1 is LGHNA and CDR2 YNFKEQ.

This clonotype was seen a single time. This sequence joins TRBV2 and TRBJ1-2; D is unclear. V lost 6 bases to trimming and J lost 8 bases, with 16 bases between them. Germline V gene data show CDR1 as SNHLY and CDR2 as FYNNEI. The CDR3 contains 13 residues. The CDR3 here is CASRAAIGRGYTF. The DNA of the CDR3 is TGTGCCAGCAGGGCTGCCATTGGAAGGGGCTACACCTTC.

Points on this clonotype: The junction departs from the called germline gene at one end, perhaps through a read error. V gene TRBV29-1 combines with J gene TRBJ2-3; D gene unclear. Germline CDR1 reads SQVTM; CDR2 reads ANQGSEA. The CDR3 runs to 14 residues. CDR3 in amino acids: CSVEGLGNTDAQYF. As DNA, the CDR3 is TGCAGCGTTGAAGGGTTGGGGAACACAGATGCGCAGTATTTT.

V and J are TRBV29-1 and TRBJ2-5; D is perhaps TRBD1 (5 bases). V was clipped by 7 bases and J by 3 bases, with 15 bases between them. CDR3 length equals 13 residues. Germline CDR1 and CDR2: SQVTM and ANQGSEA. This CDR3 is CSALDSLKETQYF. The CDR3 DNA follows: TGCAGCGCCCTTGACAGCCTGAAAGAGACCCAGTACTTC.

This clonotype was recorded a few times. The chain couples TRBV5-1 to TRBJ1-4; a possible D gene is TRBD1 (5 bases). Germline CDR1 and CDR2: SGHRS and YFSETQ. The CDR3 runs 15 residues. V was trimmed by 4 bases and J by 10 bases, leaving 20 bases between them. The CDR3 protein is CASSPSQEILRKLFF. CDR3 nucleotides: TGCGCCAGCAGCCCTTCACAGGAGATTTTGCGAAAACTGTTTTTT. The full variable domain, rest sourced from reference TRBV5-1 and TRBJ1-4, is KAGVTQTPRYLIKTRGQQVTLSCSPISGHRSVSWYQQTPGQGLQFLFEYFSETQRNKGNFPGRFSGRQFSNSRSEMNVSTLELGDSALYLCASSPSQEILRKLFFGSGTQLSVL.

The rearrangement uses TRBV10-3 and TRBJ2-1, with 8 bases identical to TRBD2. The CDR3 is 12 residues long. Germline CDR1 reads ENHRY; CDR2 reads SYGVKD. CDR3 residues: CAAAGAGNEQFF. The DNA of the CDR3 is TGTGCGGCAGCGGGAGCGGGGAATGAGCAGTTCTTC.

V and J are TRBV7-9 and TRBJ2-5; D not resolved. CDR3 length: 15 residues. Germline V CDR1 and CDR2: SEHNR, FQNEAQ (reference sequence). V dropped 3 bases and J dropped 2 bases, with 13 bases sitting between them. CDR3 sequence: CASSLSMAVQETQYF. The CDR3 nucleotides read TGTGCCAGCAGCTTGTCAATGGCGGTGCAAGAGACCCAGTACTTC.